The text below deals with one T cell receptor beta chain. No cognate antigen has been identified for it. Base qualities are not at hand, and no much larger clone is one base apart. These data are taken from a study of early T cells in non-severe SARS-CoV-2 infection (dated by TCRdb to the early 2020s). Broadly, across the study: Because TCR sequencing relied on bulk RNA taken from unsorted whole blood, pairing of alpha and beta chains was not possible.

For CDR1 and CDR2, the germline V gene lists SGHRS and YFSETQ. The CDR3 runs 15 residues from the cysteine to the phenylalanine. Only the CDR3 part of the read is kept: 45 bases, read in frame from the first base. Deletion took 4 bases off V and 0 bases off J, with a span of 10 bases between the germline ends. Library generation was performed with 5' RACE. For sequencing, a NextSeq 500 was employed. Unique molecular identifiers were attached to individual cDNA molecules in the TCR library protocol so that sequencing error and PCR bias could be corrected. Sequencing covered both TCR alpha and beta chains, and within each sample the abundances of alpha and beta sequences were tightly co-correlated. The paper's processing steps were these. Decombinator V4 was used to annotate TCR sequences for V gene, J gene and CDR3. TCRs were defined as expanded if a significant change between any two time points was detected under a Poisson model with p below 0.0001. TCR abundances were normalised to the total number of TCRs sequenced per sample and expressed as counts per million. TRAV1-2 paired with TRAJ12, TRAJ20 or TRAJ33 defined MAIT TCRs, while TRAV10 paired with TRAJ18 defined iNKT TCRs. A search of VDJdb, accessed on 1 November 2021, was run for TCRs annotated to CMV, EBV and SARS-CoV-2, with TCRs annotated for multiple antigens excluded. TCRdb passed the public sequencing reads through fastp at Q25 and MiXCR, retaining productive beta sequences. Each entry merges the rows of one CDR3 protein and shows their most common DNA and genes. The V and J calls, along with clone size, are taken from TCRdb and not from the paper's own processing. The sample profile shows about 77,000 distinct CDR3 sequences; roughly an eighth of them were found once. The ten largest clones represent roughly a sixth of the sample.

The study was a case-control design nested within a healthcare worker cohort in London, UK, with weekly nasopharyngeal swab PCR tests and blood sampling. Between 23 and 31 March 2020, the week of the UK lockdown, healthcare workers were enrolled and then followed up weekly for as long as 16 weeks. Overall study outcomes, separate from this receptor: Matching against VDJdb was skewed toward anti-spike CD8 responses, likely underestimated virus-specific expansions, and missed private and CD4 specificities.

The sequencing used whole blood, collected at baseline. The sequence is built from TRBV5-1 and TRBJ2-2, with no confident D gene call. The sequence was obtained from an adult who was a healthcare worker with PCR-confirmed SARS-CoV-2 infection or an uninfected control (not recorded which). The donor label of this sample is uncertain. CDR3 loop: CASSATGPNTGELFF. The DNA is as follows: TGCGCCAGCAGCGCCACCGGCCCGAACACCGGGGAGCTGTTTTTT.